This T cell receptor (beta chain) was sequenced for a study of cytomegalovirus exposure and HLA in healthy donors. The study's findings and limits: In an earlier analysis, about 87% or about 30%: the productive usage of most TCR beta V segments. The authors excluded some V segments, including TRBV6-2 and TRBV6-3, as indistinguishable. An ancestry cluster, one associated with Asian ancestry, reportedly showed fewer N-insertions than the roughly 670-donor mean in a later analysis. Most subjects had HLA-A and HLA-B alleles reportedly predicted accurately by TCR beta sequences.

Both 60 Vbeta primers and 13 Jbeta primers went into the PCR. Sequenced by immunoSEQ multiplex PCR; TCRdb stores in-frame clones only, minus some. The sample consists of 90,000 to 120,000 clones, 74% of them appearing once. The CDR3 sequence is 13 residues long. Trimming left V 0 bases short and J 4 bases short, with 7 bases between. Germline CDR1 and CDR2: GTSNPN and SVGIG (reference sequence). Only a few counts were recorded for this clone. The antigen remains unidentified. This same CDR3 is encoded by further DNA sequences in the sample. The chain joins TRBV30 to TRBJ1-5; possibly TRBD1 for D (6 bases). This receptor was obtained from a woman aged 40 to 50 in good health and CMV-seropositive. Sample: PBMCs. CDR3 sequence reads: CAWSVRGNQPQHF. CDR3 nucleotide sequence: TGTGCCTGGAGTGTCAGGGGAAATCAGCCCCAGCATTTT.